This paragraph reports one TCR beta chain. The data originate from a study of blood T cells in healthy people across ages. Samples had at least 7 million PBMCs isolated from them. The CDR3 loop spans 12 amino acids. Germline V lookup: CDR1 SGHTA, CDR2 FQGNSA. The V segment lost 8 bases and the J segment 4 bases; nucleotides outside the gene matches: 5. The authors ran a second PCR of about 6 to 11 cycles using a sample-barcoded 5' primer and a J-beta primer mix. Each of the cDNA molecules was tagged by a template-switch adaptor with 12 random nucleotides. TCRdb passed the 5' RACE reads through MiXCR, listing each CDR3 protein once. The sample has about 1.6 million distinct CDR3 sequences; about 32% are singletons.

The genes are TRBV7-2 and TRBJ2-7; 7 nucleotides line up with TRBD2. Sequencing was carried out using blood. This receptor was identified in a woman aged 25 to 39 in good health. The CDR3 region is CASRPAGYEQYF. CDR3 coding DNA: TGTGCCAGCCGCCCAGCGGGATACGAGCAGTACTTC.